The T cell receptor beta chain under discussion was sequenced for a study of PD-1 blockade in classical Hodgkin lymphoma (dated by TCRdb to the early 2020s). Some background on the complete study: To define a peripheral blood immune signature of response to PD-1 blockade in classical Hodgkin lymphoma, the study combined TCR beta sequencing with CyTOF. Findings and caveats that apply to the study as a whole: Baseline TCR diversity was reported as lower in newly diagnosed patients than in healthy donors, and lower still in relapsed/refractory patients. The study was limited to a single clinical trial cohort, and causes of repertoire differences, possibly disease activity or prior therapy, remained undefined.

The sample's time point label is to be understood as: newly diagnosed, previously untreated cHL patient sample. Magnetic negative selection with a Miltenyi CD4+ T cell isolation kit was used to purify CD4+ T cells from thawed PBMCs. As a comparison group for the relapsed/refractory trial patients, PBMCs from patients with newly diagnosed, previously untreated classical Hodgkin lymphoma were sequenced. Peripheral blood was collected in 8 mL Vacutainer Cell Preparation Tubes, from which PBMCs were isolated by centrifugation and then cryopreserved. Purified CD4+ and CD8+ fractions were generated only in cases for which an additional PBMC sample was available. Magnetically labelled cells were removed on LS columns in a quadroMACS separator, and the flow-through was retained as the purified fraction. Genomic DNA was extracted with the Qiagen DNeasy kit from unsorted PBMCs and from negatively selected CD4+ and CD8+ fractions. Amplification of TCR beta CDR3 regions was done by immunoSEQ multiplex PCR with primers that anneal to V and J segments. Amplification bias was minimized using a synthetic immune receptor repertoire, and residual bias was removed computationally after sequencing. The authors processed their data as follows. Repertoire diversity was quantified as the Shannon entropy index using custom Python scripts. Unsorted, CD4+ and CD8+ repertoires were analyzed separately, except in combined analyses where CD4+ and CD8+ sequences were merged in silico. The clones in this table, taken by TCRdb from immuneACCESS, are in-frame only. Not every clone is retained; where verified, under half of the shortfall comes from an unresolved V gene, and the cause of the rest is unknown. V and J calls plus clone size are reproduced from that table; the DNA served to infer D and trimming. The sample yields some 30,000 clones; roughly nine tenths were counted once. The ten largest account for around 1.2% of the sample.

To note about this clone: Its cognate antigen has yet to be identified. No quality values exist for individual bases; no much larger clone is one base distant.

CDR1 SGHRS and CDR2 YFSETQ are derived from the germline V gene. Cut back by 0 bases and 4 bases, the V and J ends lie 7 bases apart. There are 13 amino acids in the CDR3, from cysteine to phenylalanine inclusive. The read is trimmed to its CDR3 DNA, 39 bases read in frame from base 1. The sample consisted of CD4+ T cells from blood. The chain is made from TRBV5-1 and TRBJ2-5, with TRBD1 tentatively as D gene (5 bases match). This TCR derives from a human donor with classical Hodgkin lymphoma. The CDR3 protein: CASSLEGAETQYF. The nucleotide sequence is given as TGCGCCAGCAGCTTGGAAGGGGCAGAGACCCAGTACTTC. Reference TRBV5-1 and TRBJ2-5 genes cover what lies past the CDR3, so the full variable domain is KAGVTQTPRYLIKTRGQQVTLSCSPISGHRSVSWYQQTPGQGLQFLFEYFSETQRNKGNFPGRFSGRQFSNSRSEMNVSTLELGDSALYLCASSLEGAETQYFGPGTRLLVL.